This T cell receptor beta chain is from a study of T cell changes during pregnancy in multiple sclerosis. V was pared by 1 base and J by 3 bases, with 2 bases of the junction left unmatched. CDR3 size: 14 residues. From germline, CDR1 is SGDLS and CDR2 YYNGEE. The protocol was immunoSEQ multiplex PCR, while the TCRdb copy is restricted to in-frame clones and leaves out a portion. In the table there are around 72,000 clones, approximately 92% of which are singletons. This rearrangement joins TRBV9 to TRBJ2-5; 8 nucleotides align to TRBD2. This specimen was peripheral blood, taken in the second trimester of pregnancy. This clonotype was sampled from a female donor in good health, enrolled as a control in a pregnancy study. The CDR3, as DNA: TGTGCCAGCAGCGTACGGGAGGGGAAAGAGACCCAGTACTTC. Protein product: CASSVREGKETQYF.